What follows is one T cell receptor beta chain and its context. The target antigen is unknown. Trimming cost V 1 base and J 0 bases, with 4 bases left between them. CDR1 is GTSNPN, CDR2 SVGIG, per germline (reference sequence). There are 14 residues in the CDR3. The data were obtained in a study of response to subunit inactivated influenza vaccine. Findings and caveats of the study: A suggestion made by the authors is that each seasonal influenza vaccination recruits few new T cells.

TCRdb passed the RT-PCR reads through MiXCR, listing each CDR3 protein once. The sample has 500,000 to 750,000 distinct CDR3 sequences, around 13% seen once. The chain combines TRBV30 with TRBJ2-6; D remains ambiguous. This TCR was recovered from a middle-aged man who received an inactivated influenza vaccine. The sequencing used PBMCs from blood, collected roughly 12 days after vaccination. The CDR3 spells CAWSGLSGANVLTF. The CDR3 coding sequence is TGTGCCTGGAGTGGACTCTCTGGGGCCAACGTCCTGACTTTC.